These 13 T cell receptor beta chains came from one sample sequenced in a study of CD8+ T cells in alopecia areata. Reverse transcribed after extraction, RNA yielded cDNA as the sequencing template. TCRdb's copy holds only in-frame clones and misses some; the assay was immunoSEQ multiplex PCR. Counted here are fewer than 150,000 clones, 58% occurring once; the ten biggest clones make up almost 30%. Treatment: oral pan-JAK inhibitor, 5-10 mg twice daily. Material: CD8+ T cells sorted from blood, obtained at week 4, from a patient treated with tofacitinib. These receptors all stem from a human donor with alopecia areata.

This rearrangement joins TRBV29-1 to TRBJ2-7; TRBD1 matches 9 bases. Trimming removed 7 bases from V and 1 base from J; junction bases left unmatched: 5. This CDR3 comprises 13 residues. Germline values: CDR1 SQVTM, CDR2 ANQGSEA. The CDR3 DNA sequence: TGCAGCGCCCGGACAGGGGAGTCCTACGAGCAGTACTTC. Amino acids: CSARTGESYEQYF.

DNA of the CDR3: TGTGCCAGCAGCCGCGGACTAGCGGGGGCGCATCAAGAGACCCAGTACTTC. This translates into CASSRGLAGAHQETQYF. The V gene is TRBV7-9, the J gene TRBJ2-5; 13 bases line up with TRBD2. Germline V gene data show CDR1 as SEHNR and CDR2 as FQNEAQ (reference sequence). The CDR3 sequence is 17 residues long. Trimming cost V 5 bases and J 2 bases; bases outside gene matches: 8.

The V call is TRBV25-1, the J call TRBJ2-1, with D perhaps assigned TRBD1 or TRBD2 (5 bases each). CDR1 is MGHDK, CDR2 SYGVNS, per germline. The CDR3 totals 13 residues. Trimming removed 7 bases at V and 1 base at J, with 8 bases between. The CDR3 DNA sequence: TGTGCCAGCATGGGGGTGTCCTACAATGAGCAGTTCTTC. Encoded protein: CASMGVSYNEQFF.

The CDR3 region has the DNA TGCAGCGTTGCAGGCAGCTCCGAGCAGTACTTC. Its translation: CSVAGSSEQYF. The gene calls are TRBV29-1 and TRBJ2-7; D is undetermined. Trimming stripped 4 bases from V and 6 bases from J, with 10 bases between. CDR1 and CDR2 (germline): SQVTM, ANQGSEA. CDR3 length: 11 amino acids.

V usage is TRBV29-1 and J usage is TRBJ2-5; 9 bases agree with TRBD2. The CDR3 totals 15 residues. V dropped 0 bases and J dropped 4; count of bases not matched to a gene: 6. Germline V lookup: CDR1 SQVTM, CDR2 ANQGSEA. In DNA form, the CDR3 reads TGCAGCGTTGAAGACGGCGGGGGGGCCGGAGAGACCCAGTACTTC. It is translated as CSVEDGGGAGETQYF.

This chain connects TRBV30 to TRBJ2-1; TRBD2 matches 11 bases. Germline CDR1 GTSNPN, CDR2 SVGIG (reference sequence). The CDR3 runs 16 residues. The junction had 6 bases not matched to a gene; V was cut back by 0 bases and J by 5 bases. The CDR3, as DNA: TGTGCCTGGAGTGTAATCCCTAGCGGGGGGCACAATGAGCAGTTCTTC. Protein product: CAWSVIPSGGHNEQFF.

This clone was seen a handful of times. The chain joins TRBV5-1 to TRBJ2-7, with a tentative D call TRBD1 (5 bases). Germline CDR1 and CDR2: SGHRS and YFSETQ. The length of the CDR3 is 14 residues. V was pared by 4 bases and J by 0 bases, with 11 bases between. The CDR3 sequence is CASSPYRSSYEQYF. The CDR3 DNA follows: TGCGCCAGCAGCCCCTACAGGAGCTCCTACGAGCAGTACTTC.

This clone was seen only a few times. This rearrangement joins TRBV4-1 to TRBJ1-4; TRBD1 aligns across 8 bases. Germline lookup yields CDR1 MGHRA and CDR2 YSYEKL. V lost 4 bases and J lost 4; bases outside the gene matches: 2. The CDR3 sequence is 14 residues long. For the CDR3, the DNA is TGCGCCAGCAGCCGGGACAGGCTTAATGAAAAACTGTTTTTT. Protein product: CASSRDRLNEKLFF.

The J gene is TRBJ1-2, the V gene TRBV2, with D possibly being TRBD1 (5 bases). The V end was cut by 1 base, the J end by 3 bases, with 9 bases between. CDR1 is SNHLY and CDR2 is FYNNEI in the germline V gene. The CDR3 is made up of 14 amino acids. CDR3 sequence reads: CASSEEKGYYGYTF. The CDR3, as DNA: TGTGCCAGCAGTGAAGAAAAGGGGTACTATGGCTACACCTTC.

The rearrangement joins TRBV30 to TRBJ2-5; 13 nucleotides agree with TRBD2. CDR1 is GTSNPN, CDR2 SVGIG, per germline (reference sequence). With 2 bases clipped from V and 4 bases from J, the junction kept 1 base outside the gene matches. CDR3 length: 14 residues. The CDR3 region is CAWSRLAGGETQYF. The CDR3 DNA is TGTGCCTGGAGTCGACTAGCGGGGGGAGAGACCCAGTACTTC. Full variable domain (rest looked up from reference TRBV30 and TRBJ2-5): SQTIHQWPATLVQPVGSPLSLECTVEGTSNPNLYWYRQAAGRGLQLLFYSVGIGQISSEVPQNLSASRPQDRQFILSSKKLLLSDSGFYLCAWSRLAGGETQYFGPGTRLLVL.

V and J are TRBV7-9 and TRBJ2-1; D is perhaps TRBD1 (6 bases). The ends were cut back, 3 bases at V and 10 bases at J, with 13 bases in the middle. Germline V lookup: CDR1 SEHNR, CDR2 FQNEAQ (reference sequence). The CDR3 covers 13 residues. CDR3 sequence (DNA): TGTGCCAGCAGCTTTGGGACAACAGTAGAGCAGTTCTTC. This sequence encodes CASSFGTTVEQFF.

This chain connects TRBV27 to TRBJ1-1; the match to TRBD1 covers 7 bases. The CDR3 is 15 residues long. V shed 5 bases and J 8 bases; nucleotides not matched to a gene: 14. CDR1 is MNHEY and CDR2 is SMNVEV in the germline V gene (reference sequence). The CDR3 sequence is CASSPTTTGQKEAFF. CDR3 DNA sequence: TGTGCCAGCAGTCCCACGACCACGGGACAGAAAGAAGCTTTCTTT.

A word on this clone: The germline gene is not matched at one end of the junction; a read error may be the cause. The V and J genes are TRBV29-1 and TRBJ2-1, with TRBD1 identical over 10 bases. The length of the CDR3 is 14 residues. The V gene's germline CDR1 is SQVTM and CDR2 ANQGSEA. The CDR3 sequence is CSAERGQGSNEQFF. DNA for the CDR3: TGCAGCGCTGAAAGGGGACAGGGGAGCAATGAGCAGTTCTTC.